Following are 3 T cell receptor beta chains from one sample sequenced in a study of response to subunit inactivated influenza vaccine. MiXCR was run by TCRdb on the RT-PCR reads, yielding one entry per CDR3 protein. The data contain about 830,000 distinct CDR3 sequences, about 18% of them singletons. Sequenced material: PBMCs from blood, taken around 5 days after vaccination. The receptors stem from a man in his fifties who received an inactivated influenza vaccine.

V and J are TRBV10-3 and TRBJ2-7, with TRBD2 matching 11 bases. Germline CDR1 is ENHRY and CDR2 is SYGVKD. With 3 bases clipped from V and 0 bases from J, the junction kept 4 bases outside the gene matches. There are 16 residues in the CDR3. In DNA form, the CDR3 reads TGTGCCATCAGTGATTTAGCGGGAGGGAGCTCCTACGAGCAGTACTTC. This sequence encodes CAISDLAGGSSYEQYF.

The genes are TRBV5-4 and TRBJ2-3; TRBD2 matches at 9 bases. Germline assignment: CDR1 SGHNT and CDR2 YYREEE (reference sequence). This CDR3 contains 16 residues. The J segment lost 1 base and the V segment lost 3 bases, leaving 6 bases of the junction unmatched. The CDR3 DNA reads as TGTGCCAGCAGCTCCCGCCGACTAGCGGGCACAGATACGCAGTATTTT. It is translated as CASSSRRLAGTDTQYF.

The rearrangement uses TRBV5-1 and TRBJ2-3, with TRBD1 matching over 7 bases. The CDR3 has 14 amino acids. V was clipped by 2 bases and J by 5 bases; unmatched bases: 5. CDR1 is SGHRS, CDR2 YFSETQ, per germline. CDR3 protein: CASSLGQAGDTQYF. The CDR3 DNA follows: TGCGCCAGCAGCTTAGGACAGGCAGGAGATACGCAGTATTTT. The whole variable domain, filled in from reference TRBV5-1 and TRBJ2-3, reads KAGVTQTPRYLIKTRGQQVTLSCSPISGHRSVSWYQQTPGQGLQFLFEYFSETQRNKGNFPGRFSGRQFSNSRSEMNVSTLELGDSALYLCASSLGQAGDTQYFGPGTRLTVL.